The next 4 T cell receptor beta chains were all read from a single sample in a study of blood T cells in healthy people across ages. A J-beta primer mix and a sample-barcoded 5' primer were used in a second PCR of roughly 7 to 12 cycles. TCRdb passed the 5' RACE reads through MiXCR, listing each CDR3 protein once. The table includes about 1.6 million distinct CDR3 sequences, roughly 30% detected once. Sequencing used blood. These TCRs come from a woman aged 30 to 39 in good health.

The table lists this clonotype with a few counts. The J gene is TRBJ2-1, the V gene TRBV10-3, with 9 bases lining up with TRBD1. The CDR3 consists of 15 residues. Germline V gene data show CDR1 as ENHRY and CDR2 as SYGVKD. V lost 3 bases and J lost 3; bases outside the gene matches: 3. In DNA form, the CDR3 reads TGTGCCATCAGTGACGGGACAGGGAACTACAATGAGCAGTTCTTC. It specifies CAISDGTGNYNEQFF.

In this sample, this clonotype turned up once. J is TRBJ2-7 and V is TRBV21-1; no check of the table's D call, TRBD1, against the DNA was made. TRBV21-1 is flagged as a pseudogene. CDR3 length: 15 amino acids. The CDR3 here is CASKEGVLSSYEQYF. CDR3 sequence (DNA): TGTGCCAGCAAGGAGGGGGTTTTGAGCTCCTACGAGCAGTACTTC.

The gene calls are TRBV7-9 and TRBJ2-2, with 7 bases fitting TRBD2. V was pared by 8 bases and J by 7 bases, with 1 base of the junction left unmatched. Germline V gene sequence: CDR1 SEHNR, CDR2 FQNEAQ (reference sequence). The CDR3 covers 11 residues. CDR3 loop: CASQRGGELFF. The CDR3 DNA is TGTGCCAGCCAGCGGGGCGGGGAGCTGTTTTTT.

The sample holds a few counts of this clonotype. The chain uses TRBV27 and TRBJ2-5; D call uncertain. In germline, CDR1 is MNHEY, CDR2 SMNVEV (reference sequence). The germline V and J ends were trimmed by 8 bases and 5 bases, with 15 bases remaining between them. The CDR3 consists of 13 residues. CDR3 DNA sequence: TGTGCCAGCCAACACCGGGCATCGGAGACCCAGTACTTC. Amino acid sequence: CASQHRASETQYF.